The entry that follows covers one T cell receptor (beta chain) sequence. Its specificity is not known. The PCR employed 60 Vbeta primers together with 13 Jbeta primers. Clones were sequenced by immunoSEQ multiplex PCR, and TCRdb holds only the in-frame ones, with some missing. The sample has 65,000 to 85,000 clones. This sample is drawn from a study of cytomegalovirus exposure and HLA in healthy donors. Study overall: Genetic ancestry analysis placed 75% to 85% of the 398 donors that were genotyped in the Caucasian-associated cluster. Study findings and constraints: Presence/absence analysis assumed near-uniform sequencing depth across donors. Certain sequence variants were highly shared and formed a cluster, and this cluster was likely a sequencing artifact.

The CDR3 contains 16 residues. V was pared by 3 bases and J by 1 base, with 8 bases of the junction left unmatched. CDR1 KGHSH and CDR2 LQKENI come from the germline V gene. The specimen sequenced was PBMCs. The sequence was collected from a female donor in good health and CMV-seropositive. The chain recombines TRBV18 with TRBJ1-2; 7 positions agree with TRBD1. In DNA, the CDR3 is TGTGCCAGCTCACCGGCAGGGGGACCCCTTAACTATGGCTACACCTTC. It specifies CASSPAGGPLNYGYTF.